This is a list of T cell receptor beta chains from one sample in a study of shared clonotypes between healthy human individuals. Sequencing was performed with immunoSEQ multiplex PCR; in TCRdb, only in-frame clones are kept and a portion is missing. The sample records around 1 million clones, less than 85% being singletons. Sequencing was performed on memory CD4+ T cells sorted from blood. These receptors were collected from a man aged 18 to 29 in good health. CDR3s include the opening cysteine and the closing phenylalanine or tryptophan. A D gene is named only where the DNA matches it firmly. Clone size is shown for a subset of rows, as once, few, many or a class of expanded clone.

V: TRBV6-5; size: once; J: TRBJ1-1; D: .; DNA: TGTGCCAGCAGTCTTTCTAACAGGAACACTGAAGCTTTCTTT; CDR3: CASSLSNRNTEAFF
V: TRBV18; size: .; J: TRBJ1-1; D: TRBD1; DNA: TGTGCCAGCTCAAAAGACAGGGTATTCATGAACACTGAAGCTTTCTTT; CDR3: CASSKDRVFMNTEAFF
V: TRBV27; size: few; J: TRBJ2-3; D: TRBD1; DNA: TGTGCCAGCAGAGACAGGGGAAGGGTCCCAGATACGCAGTATTTT; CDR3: CASRDRGRVPDTQYF
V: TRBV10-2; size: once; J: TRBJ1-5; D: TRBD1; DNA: TGCGCCAGCGGCGCCGGGACAGGGCAGTCGAATCAGCCCCAGCATTTT; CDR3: CASGAGTGQSNQPQHF
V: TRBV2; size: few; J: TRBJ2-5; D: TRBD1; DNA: TGTGCCAGCAGCTCCGGGACAGGGGTCGAGACCCAGTACTTC; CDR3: CASSSGTGVETQYF
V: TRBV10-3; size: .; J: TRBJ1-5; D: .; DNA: TGTGCCACCCAGGGAACGGGCAATCAGCCCCAGCATTTT; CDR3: CATQGTGNQPQHF
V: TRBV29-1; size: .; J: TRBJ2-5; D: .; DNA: TGCAGCGTTGGTGCCGGGGAAGAGACCCAGTACTTC; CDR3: CSVGAGEETQYF
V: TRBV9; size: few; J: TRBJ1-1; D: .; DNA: TGTGCCAGCAGGGTCGGGATGGGGAACACTGAAGCTTTCTTT; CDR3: CASRVGMGNTEAFF
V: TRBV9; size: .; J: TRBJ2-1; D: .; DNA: TGTGCCAGCAGCGTAGCCCTCCCCCGAAGCTCCTACAATGAGCAGTTCTTC; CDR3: CASSVALPRSSYNEQFF
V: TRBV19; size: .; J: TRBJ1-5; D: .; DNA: TGTGCCAGTAGCGAAGGGGGAAAGCCCCAGCATTTT; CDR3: CASSEGGKPQHF
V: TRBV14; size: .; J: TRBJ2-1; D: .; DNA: TGTGCCAGCAGCCAAGGGACTGACTGGGAGCAGTTCTTC; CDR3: CASSQGTDWEQFF
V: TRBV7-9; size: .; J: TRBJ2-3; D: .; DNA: TGTGCCAGCAGCTTGGAAAAGAGATTAGATACGCAGTATTTT; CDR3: CASSLEKRLDTQYF